This T cell receptor beta chain was observed in a study of human T cells and chemical hapten exposure. MiXCR, applied by TCRdb to the RACE reads, yields one record per CDR3 protein. In the table there are roughly 380,000 distinct CDR3 sequences, over 6% of which are singletons. This clonotype has a handful of counts. The CDR3 sequence is 14 residues long. Germline CDR1 is DFQATT and CDR2 is SNEGSKA (reference sequence). The V end was cut by 6 bases, the J end by 6 bases, with 18 bases between. Regarding time point: patch test 2, 6 weeks after DPC sensitization. Sample treatment: therapeutic diphenylcyclopropenone sensitization with weekly scalp DPC.

This sequence originates from a woman aged 18-29 years with alopecia areata. Some clones in this sample may be carry-over from other donors' samples. J is TRBJ2-1 and V is TRBV20-1; D gene uncertain. The sample was whole blood, taken in connection with sensitization to the hapten diphenylcyclopropenone (DPC). CDR3 residues: CSAPNRPGRNEQFF. DNA for the CDR3: TGCAGTGCCCCGAACCGACCCGGGCGCAATGAGCAGTTCTTC.